This TCR beta chain stems from a study of T cell responses to AZD1222 COVID-19 vaccine. Study outcomes and limitations: Rises in breadth and depth of Spike-specific TCRs came after two AZD1222 doses.

About this clone: Its antigen is still unknown.

The protocol was immunoSEQ multiplex PCR, while the TCRdb copy is restricted to in-frame clones and leaves out a portion. The table has 75,000 to 95,000 clones, over 75% seen once; the top ten hold 15% to 20%. Germline values: CDR1 MDHEN, CDR2 SYDVKM. This CDR3 spans 14 amino acids. The V end lost 5 bases, the J end lost 6 bases, and 13 bases lay between the germline ends. This clonotype was obtained from an adult in good health. The chain links TRBV28 to TRBJ1-4; maybe TRBD1 (5 bases). This material consisted of peripheral blood, taken on day 0 of AZD1222 vaccination. This chain's CDR3 is CASSPKGFYEKLFF. The CDR3 nucleotides are TGTGCCAGCAGTCCAAAGGGGTTCTATGAAAAACTGTTTTTT.